This T cell receptor beta chain was identified during a study of blood T cell repertoires in COVID-19. Study-level background: Acute and convalescent COVID-19 samples came from the United States, Italy and Spain. The cDNA or gDNA used as material had been derived from T cells, B-cell-depleted T cells, or PBMCs.

This CDR3 is built from 17 residues. CDR1 is MDHEN and CDR2 is SYDVKM in the germline V gene. J gave up 7 bases and V 2 bases, and 7 bases lay outside the gene matches. As processed by the authors: Estimation of nucleated cell counts relied on the amplification of reference gene primers. Method: immunoSEQ multiplex PCR; TCRdb's copy keeps in-frame clones and lacks some. The V and J calls and the clone size are those of that table, but D and trimming were determined from the DNA. The sample includes tens of thousands of clones, roughly nine tenths of them seen just once. The Seattle patients, enrolled during active infection, were followed longitudinally.

This chain uses TRBV28 with TRBJ2-2; 13 bases fit TRBD2. Sequenced input: peripheral blood. The TCR comes from a man in his sixties with COVID-19, enrolled during active disease. This CDR3 reads CASSLRGLAGVHGELFF. The CDR3 coding sequence is TGTGCCAGCAGTTTACGAGGACTAGCGGGAGTCCACGGGGAGCTGTTTTTT.